This TCR beta chain derives from a study of blood T cells in healthy people across ages. This clonotype has only one observation. Primed by a sample-barcoded 5' primer and a J-beta primer mix, a second PCR proceeded for about 7 to 11 cycles. TCRdb redid the calling of the 5' RACE reads with MiXCR, one entry per CDR3 protein. This table has about 930,000 distinct CDR3 sequences, 25% to 30% appearing once. This same sample was also part of a study on T cells of mothers and their children.

The specimen sequenced was blood. The clonotype comes from a woman between 40 and 55 years old in good health.

The CDR3 coding sequence is TGTGCCAGCAGCAGCGGGACTCCCCGGGAAGCTTTCTTT. It is translated as CASSSGTPREAFF. The chain employs TRBV7-3 and TRBJ1-1; weak D call: TRBD1 (5 bases). Germline lookup yields CDR1 SGHTA and CDR2 FQGTGA. The ends were cut back, 5 bases at V and 8 bases at J, with 15 bases in the middle. The CDR3 length is 13 residues.